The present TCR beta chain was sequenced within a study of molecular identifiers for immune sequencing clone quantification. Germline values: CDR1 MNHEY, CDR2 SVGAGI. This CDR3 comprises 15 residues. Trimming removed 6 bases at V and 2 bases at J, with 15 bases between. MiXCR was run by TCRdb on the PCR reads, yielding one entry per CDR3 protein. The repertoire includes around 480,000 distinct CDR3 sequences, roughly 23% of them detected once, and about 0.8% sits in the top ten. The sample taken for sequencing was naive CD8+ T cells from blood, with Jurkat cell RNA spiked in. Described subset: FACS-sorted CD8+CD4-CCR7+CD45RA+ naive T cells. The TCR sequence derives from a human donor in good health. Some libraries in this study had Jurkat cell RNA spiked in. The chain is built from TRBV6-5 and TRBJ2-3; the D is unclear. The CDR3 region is CASSPGVRYTDTQYF. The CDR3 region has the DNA TGTGCCAGCAGCCCTGGGGTTAGGTACACAGATACGCAGTATTTT.